The 27 T cell receptor beta chains reported below all come from one sample, sequenced in a study of cytomegalovirus exposure and HLA in healthy donors. The table came from immunoSEQ multiplex PCR; TCRdb's copy has only in-frame clones and leaves some out. Here the sample spans about 110,000 clones, approximately 89% being singletons. What was sequenced was PBMCs. Receptor source: a woman aged 18-35 years in good health and CMV-seronegative.

The J gene is TRBJ1-5, the V gene TRBV18; maybe TRBD1 (5 bases). The V gene lost 4 bases and the J gene lost 4 bases, with 5 bases spanning the gap. This CDR3 region has 12 residues. Germline-derived CDR1 and CDR2 are KGHSH and LQKENI. The CDR3 spells CASSRQNQPQHF. CDR3 nucleotide sequence: TGTGCCAGCTCACGACAGAATCAGCCCCAGCATTTT.

The rearrangement links TRBV29-1 to TRBJ2-3, with 9 nucleotides matching TRBD2. Trimming took 2 bases from V and 2 from J; bases not matched to a gene: 8. The germline gives CDR1 SQVTM, CDR2 ANQGSEA. This CDR3 spans 16 amino acids. The CDR3 nucleotides read TGCAGCGTTGAACTGGGGACTAGCTCCCCCACAGATACGCAGTATTTT. This codes for CSVELGTSSPTDTQYF.

The CDR3 here is CSVAGTGIDQPQHF. CDR3 nucleotides: TGCAGCGTCGCCGGGACAGGGATTGATCAGCCCCAGCATTTT. The V call is TRBV29-1, the J call TRBJ1-5; 9 nucleotides line up with TRBD1. CDR1 is SQVTM, CDR2 ANQGSEA, per germline. This CDR3 is 14 amino acids long. The trim removed 6 bases at V and 5 bases at J, leaving 8 bases unmatched.

This rearrangement joins TRBV5-1 to TRBJ2-3; tentative D call: TRBD1 (6 bases). The length of the CDR3 is 16 residues. V was clipped by 10 bases and J by 0 bases, with 21 bases between them. Germline V gene lookup returns CDR1 SGHRS and CDR2 YFSETQ. CDR3 nucleotides: TGCGCCTGTTCCCGGGACACTTCCCCTAGCACAGATACGCAGTATTTT. Translation: CACSRDTSPSTDTQYF.

This chain links TRBV4-2 with TRBJ1-1; tentative D call: TRBD1 (6 bases). Germline assignment: CDR1 LGHNA and CDR2 YNFKEQ. Trimming removed 8 bases at V and 2 bases at J, with 15 bases between. This CDR3 has 14 amino acids. The CDR3: CASGGAALNTEAFF. The DNA of the CDR3 is TGTGCCAGCGGGGGGGCAGCTTTAAACACTGAAGCTTTCTTT.

This chain links TRBV29-1 with TRBJ1-1, with D possibly matching TRBD1 (6 bases). V gave up 5 bases and J gave up 0 bases, with 10 bases separating them. The CDR3 length is 13 residues. Germline CDR1 reads SQVTM; CDR2 reads ANQGSEA. This chain's CDR3 is CSVRGQLNTEAFF. The DNA for the CDR3 is TGCAGCGTTCGTGGACAGTTGAACACTGAAGCTTTCTTT.

The V call is TRBV30, the J call TRBJ2-7, with TRBD1 matching 10 bases. V was pared by 3 bases and J by 5 bases, with 7 bases of the junction left unmatched. This CDR3 region has 14 residues. From germline, CDR1 is GTSNPN and CDR2 SVGIG (reference sequence). The CDR3 is CAWSRGQGFNEQYF. The CDR3 DNA reads as TGTGCCTGGAGCCGGGGACAGGGGTTCAACGAGCAGTACTTC.

The chain is built from TRBV28 and TRBJ2-7; 9 bases line up with TRBD1. The CDR3 consists of 16 residues. V lost 8 bases to trimming and J lost 5 bases; unmatched junction nucleotides: 16. Germline loops: CDR1 MDHEN, CDR2 SYDVKM. CDR3 sequence reads: CASGNLGTGSLHEQYF. The DNA of the CDR3 is TGTGCCAGCGGTAACCTCGGGACAGGGTCCCTCCACGAGCAGTACTTC.

The chain employs TRBV9 and TRBJ2-2, with D tentatively TRBD2 (5 bases). The V end lost 0 bases, the J end lost 5 bases, and 14 bases lay between the germline ends. Germline V lookup: CDR1 SGDLS, CDR2 YYNGEE. CDR3 size: 16 residues. CDR3 coding DNA: TGTGCCAGCAGCGTAGAGGCCCCGGGGAGAACCGGGGAGCTGTTTTTT. Translation gives CASSVEAPGRTGELFF.

In this sample, this clone turned up a few times. This rearrangement joins TRBV5-1 to TRBJ2-1, with 8 bases fitting TRBD1. Germline loops: CDR1 SGHRS, CDR2 YFSETQ. CDR3 size: 16 residues. Trimming took 0 bases from V and 6 from J; bases not matched to a gene: 8. CDR3 coding DNA: TGCGCCAGCAGCTTGGACCCCGGGACAGGCCCCAATGAGCAGTTCTTC. This gives the protein CASSLDPGTGPNEQFF.

The V and J genes are TRBV28 and TRBJ1-5; 7 bases align to TRBD1. The CDR3 extends over 14 amino acids. Germline V gives CDR1 MDHEN, CDR2 SYDVKM. After removal of 4 bases from V and 7 bases from J, the junction contained 7 bases not matched to a gene. CDR3 residues: CASSSRPGGQPQHF. The CDR3 bases are TGTGCCAGCAGTTCGCGCCCAGGGGGACAGCCCCAGCATTTT.

The chain has TRBV7-2 and TRBJ2-2, with 8 nucleotides matching TRBD1. Looked up from germline, CDR1 is SGHTA and CDR2 is FQGNSA. The V and J ends lost 4 bases and 2 bases, in that order; junction bases with no gene match: 6. There are 16 residues in the CDR3. The CDR3 nucleotides are TGTGCCAGCAGCTCCCAAGGACAGGGCAACACCGGGGAGCTGTTTTTT. Translated: CASSSQGQGNTGELFF.

The V gene is TRBV5-1, the J gene TRBJ2-5, with 8 positions matching TRBD2. Germline values: CDR1 SGHRS, CDR2 YFSETQ. The CDR3 length is 14 residues. The V segment lost 3 bases and the J segment 1 base; nucleotides outside the gene matches: 2. The CDR3 reads CASSSGGGQETQYF. CDR3 sequence (DNA): TGCGCCAGCAGCTCCGGGGGGGGCCAAGAGACCCAGTACTTC.

The chain employs TRBV7-2 and TRBJ2-7; D is possibly TRBD2 (5 bases). V lost 2 bases and J lost 3, with 8 bases in between. Germline V CDR1 and CDR2: SGHTA, FQGNSA. The length of the CDR3 is 13 residues. The CDR3 coding sequence is TGTGCCAGCAGCTTAAGCGGAGTCTACGAGCAGTACTTC. Translating gives CASSLSGVYEQYF. Drawing the rest from reference TRBV7-2 and TRBJ2-7, the complete variable domain is GAGVSQSPSNKVTEKGKDVELRCDPISGHTALYWYRQSLGQGLEFLIYFQGNSAPDKSGLPSDRFSAERTGGSVSTLTIQRTQQEDSAVYLCASSLSGVYEQYFGPGTRLTVT.

The chain joins TRBV11-2 to TRBJ1-5; unclear D gene. The CDR3 length is 12 residues. Germline V gene sequence: CDR1 SGHAT, CDR2 FQNNGV. The V gene lost 1 base and the J gene lost 9 bases, with 7 bases spanning the gap. The CDR3 DNA follows: TGTGCCAGCAGCTTAGGACATGGGCCCCAGCATTTT. Translating gives CASSLGHGPQHF.

The genes are TRBV7-8 and TRBJ2-7, with TRBD1 as a possible D gene (6 bases). CDR1 SGHVS and CDR2 FQNEAQ come from the germline V gene. CDR3 length: 13 amino acids. V dropped 5 bases and J dropped 6 bases, with 14 bases sitting between them. In DNA, the CDR3 is TGTGCCAGCAGCGCTCAGACAGGAGCCGAGCAGTACTTC. Its protein product is CASSAQTGAEQYF.

The J gene is TRBJ1-1, the V gene TRBV7-2; 8 nucleotides align to TRBD1. CDR3 length equals 14 residues. V shed 5 bases, J shed 5 bases, and the junction held 7 bases outside the gene matches. Germline assignment: CDR1 SGHTA and CDR2 FQGNSA. Written as DNA, the CDR3 is TGTGCCAGCAGCCCTGGACAGGGAAGAACTGAAGCTTTCTTT. As protein: CASSPGQGRTEAFF.

This chain uses TRBV6-6 with TRBJ2-7, with D perhaps TRBD2 (5 bases). Germline V gives CDR1 MNHNY, CDR2 SVGAGI (reference sequence). The CDR3 runs to 14 residues. The V gene lost 2 bases and the J gene lost 4 bases, with 12 bases spanning the gap. CDR3: CASSYPAPGYEQYF. CDR3 DNA sequence: TGTGCCAGCAGTTACCCGGCCCCGGGGTACGAGCAGTACTTC.

This rearrangement joins TRBV28 to TRBJ2-2; D gene ambiguous. CDR1 is MDHEN and CDR2 is SYDVKM in the germline V gene. V shed 4 bases and J shed 5 bases, with 11 bases lying between them. The CDR3 loop spans 14 amino acids. For the CDR3, the DNA is TGTGCCAGCAGTTCCCCCCCAGATACCGGGGAGCTGTTTTTT. Translated: CASSSPPDTGELFF. Using reference TRBV28 and TRBJ2-2 for the parts outside the CDR3, the full variable domain is DVKVTQSSRYLVKRTGEKVFLECVQDMDHENMFWYRQDPGLGLRLIYFSYDVKMKEKGDIPEGYSVSREKKERFSLILESASTNQTSMYLCASSSPPDTGELFFGEGSRLTVL.

In its sample, this clone was seen once. The chain carries TRBV6-6 and TRBJ2-5; no clear D. This CDR3 is 16 amino acids long. Deletions cut 0 bases from V and 4 bases from J, with 15 bases between. Per the germline V gene, CDR1 is MNHNY and CDR2 is SVGAGI (reference sequence). This CDR3 is CASSYSSGHVAETQYF. The CDR3 DNA reads as TGTGCCAGCAGTTACTCAAGTGGTCACGTGGCAGAGACCCAGTACTTC.

The rearrangement links TRBV5-4 to TRBJ1-1, with a tentative D call TRBD1 (5 bases). The CDR3 has 14 amino acids. V was clipped by 0 bases and J by 6 bases, with 12 bases between them. CDR1 and CDR2 (germline): SGHNT, YYREEE (reference sequence). This CDR3 reads CASSLGGGIPEAFF. The CDR3 nucleotides are TGTGCCAGCAGCTTGGGGGGGGGAATCCCTGAAGCTTTCTTT.

The chain uses TRBV7-9 and TRBJ2-7; tentatively, D is TRBD2 (7 bases). V was cut by 2 bases and J by 6 bases, with 14 bases left in between. Germline V gene lookup returns CDR1 SEHNR and CDR2 FQNEAQ (reference sequence). The CDR3 extends over 14 amino acids. The CDR3 loop is CASSLRGGPLEQYF. CDR3 DNA sequence: TGTGCCAGCAGCTTAAGGGGGGGCCCACTCGAGCAGTACTTC.

This clone appeared once. The chain combines TRBV7-2 with TRBJ1-2; 10 bases match TRBD1. The germline CDR1 and CDR2 sequences are SGHTA and FQGNSA. The length of the CDR3 is 16 residues. J gave up 7 bases and V 2 bases, and 10 bases lay outside the gene matches. Here the CDR3 reads CASSLIRDRGRGGYTF. The CDR3 DNA reads as TGTGCCAGCAGCTTAATTCGGGACAGGGGTCGAGGTGGCTACACCTTC.

For this clone: The junction shows a germline mismatch at one end, possibly a read error. J is TRBJ1-3 and V is TRBV7-7; 7 nucleotides line up with TRBD1. There are 14 residues in the CDR3. Germline lookup yields CDR1 SSHAT and CDR2 FNYEAQ (reference sequence). The CDR3 DNA is TGTGCTAGCAGCTCCGGGACAGCTGGAAACACCATATATTTT. Protein sequence: CASSSGTAGNTIYF. The full variable domain, in which reference TRBV7-7 and TRBJ1-3 provide the parts outside the CDR3, is GAGVSQSPRYKVTKRGQDVTLRCDPISSHATLYWYQQALGQGPEFLTYFNYEAQPDKSGLPSDRFSAERPEGSISTLTIQRTEQRDSAMYRCASSSGTAGNTIYFGEGSWLTVV.

This clone was observed a few times. The chain uses TRBV2 and TRBJ2-7; D uncertain. V was pared by 7 bases and J by 0 bases, with 10 bases between. CDR1 and CDR2 from the germline V gene are SNHLY and FYNNEI. This CDR3 comprises 13 residues. CDR3 DNA sequence: TGTGCCAGCACCCCGGCGGTCTCCTACGAGCAGTACTTC. As protein: CASTPAVSYEQYF. The variable domain in full, completed from reference TRBV2 and TRBJ2-7, reads EPEVTQTPSHQVTQMGQEVILRCVPISNHLYFYWYRQILGQKVEFLVSFYNNEISEKSEIFDDQFSVERPDGSNFTLKIRSTKLEDSAMYFCASTPAVSYEQYFGPGTRLTVT.

V gene TRBV29-1 combines with J gene TRBJ2-6, with D possibly matching TRBD2 (6 bases). Germline values: CDR1 SQVTM, CDR2 ANQGSEA. The V and J ends lost 5 bases and 5 bases respectively, with 22 bases between them. CDR3 length: 17 residues. CDR3: CSVCDGLIQSRANVLTF. CDR3 in DNA: TGCAGCGTTTGCGATGGACTAATACAAAGTCGGGCCAACGTCCTGACTTTC.

The chain links TRBV11-2 to TRBJ1-2, with TRBD1 as a possible D gene (6 bases). The ends were cut back, 9 bases at V and 6 bases at J, with 14 bases in the middle. CDR3 length: 12 amino acids. Germline V gives CDR1 SGHAT, CDR2 FQNNGV. CDR3 bases: TGTGCCAGTTACAGGGTGTCAGATGGCTACACCTTC. Protein product: CASYRVSDGYTF.